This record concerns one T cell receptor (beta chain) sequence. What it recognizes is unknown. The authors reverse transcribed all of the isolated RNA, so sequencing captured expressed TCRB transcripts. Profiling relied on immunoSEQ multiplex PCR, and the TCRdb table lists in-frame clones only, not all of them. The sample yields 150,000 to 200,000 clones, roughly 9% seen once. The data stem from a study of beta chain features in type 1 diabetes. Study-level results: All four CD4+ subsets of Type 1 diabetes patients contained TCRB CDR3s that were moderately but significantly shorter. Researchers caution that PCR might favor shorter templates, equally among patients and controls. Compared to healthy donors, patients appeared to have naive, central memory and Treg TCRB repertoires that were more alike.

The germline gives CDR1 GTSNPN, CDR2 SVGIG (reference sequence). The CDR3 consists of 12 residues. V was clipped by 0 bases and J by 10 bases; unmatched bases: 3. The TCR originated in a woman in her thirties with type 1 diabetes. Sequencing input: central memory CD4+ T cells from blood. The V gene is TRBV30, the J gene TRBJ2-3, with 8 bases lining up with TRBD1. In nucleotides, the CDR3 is TGTGCCTGGAGTGTAGTACAGGGGGCGCAGTATTTT. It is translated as CAWSVVQGAQYF. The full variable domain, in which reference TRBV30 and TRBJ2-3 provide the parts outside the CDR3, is SQTIHQWPATLVQPVGSPLSLECTVEGTSNPNLYWYRQAAGRGLQLLFYSVGIGQISSEVPQNLSASRPQDRQFILSSKKLLLSDSGFYLCAWSVVQGAQYFGPGTRLTVL.